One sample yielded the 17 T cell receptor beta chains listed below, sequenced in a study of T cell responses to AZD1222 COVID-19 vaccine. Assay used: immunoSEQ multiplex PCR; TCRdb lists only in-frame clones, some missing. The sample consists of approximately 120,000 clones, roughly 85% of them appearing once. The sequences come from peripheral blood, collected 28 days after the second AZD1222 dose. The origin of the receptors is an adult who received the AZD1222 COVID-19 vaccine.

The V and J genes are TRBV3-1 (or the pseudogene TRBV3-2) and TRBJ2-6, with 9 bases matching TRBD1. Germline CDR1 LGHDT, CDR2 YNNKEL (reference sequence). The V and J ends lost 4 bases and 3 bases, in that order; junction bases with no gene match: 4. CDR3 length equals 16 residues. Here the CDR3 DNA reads TGTGCCAGCAGCCCCGGACAGGGGAGTGGGGCCAACGTCCTGACTTTC. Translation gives CASSPGQGSGANVLTF.

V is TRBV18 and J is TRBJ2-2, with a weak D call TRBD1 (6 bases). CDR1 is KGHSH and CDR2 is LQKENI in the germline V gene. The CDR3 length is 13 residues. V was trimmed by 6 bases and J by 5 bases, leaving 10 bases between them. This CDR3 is CASSQDRTGELFF. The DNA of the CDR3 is TGTGCCAGCTCGCAAGACAGGACCGGGGAGCTGTTTTTT.

DNA for the CDR3: TGCGCCAGCGGTACAGGGGGGGCCTACGAGCAGTACTTC. It specifies CASGTGGAYEQYF. V is TRBV23-1 and J is TRBJ2-7; D perhaps matches TRBD1 (8 bases). TRBV23-1 is sorted into the ORF group, with uncertain function. V was clipped by 8 bases and J by 2 bases, with 13 bases between them. The CDR3 runs to 13 residues.

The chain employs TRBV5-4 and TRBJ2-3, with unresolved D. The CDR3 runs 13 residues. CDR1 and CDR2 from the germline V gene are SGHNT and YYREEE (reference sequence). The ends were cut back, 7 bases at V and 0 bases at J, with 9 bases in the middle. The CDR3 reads CASGDGSTDTQYF. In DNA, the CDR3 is TGTGCCAGCGGCGACGGGAGCACAGATACGCAGTATTTT.

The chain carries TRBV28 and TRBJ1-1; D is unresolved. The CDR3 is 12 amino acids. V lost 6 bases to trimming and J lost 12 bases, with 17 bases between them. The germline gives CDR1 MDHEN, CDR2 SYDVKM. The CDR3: CASSLDIRGTFF. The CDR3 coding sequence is TGTGCCAGCAGCTTAGACATCCGTGGAACTTTCTTT.

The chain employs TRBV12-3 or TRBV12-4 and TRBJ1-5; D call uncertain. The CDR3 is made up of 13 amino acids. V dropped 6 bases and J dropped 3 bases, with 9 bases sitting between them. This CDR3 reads CASSRDTNQPQHF. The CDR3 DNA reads TGTGCCAGCAGCAGAGACACCAATCAGCCCCAGCATTTT.

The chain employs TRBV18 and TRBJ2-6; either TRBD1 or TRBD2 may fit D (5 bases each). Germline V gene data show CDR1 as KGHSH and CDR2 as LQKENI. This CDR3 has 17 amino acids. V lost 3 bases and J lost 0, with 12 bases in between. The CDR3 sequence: CASSPSGTLSGANVLTF. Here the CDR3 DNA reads TGTGCCAGCTCACCGTCCGGGACCCTCTCTGGGGCCAACGTCCTGACTTTC.

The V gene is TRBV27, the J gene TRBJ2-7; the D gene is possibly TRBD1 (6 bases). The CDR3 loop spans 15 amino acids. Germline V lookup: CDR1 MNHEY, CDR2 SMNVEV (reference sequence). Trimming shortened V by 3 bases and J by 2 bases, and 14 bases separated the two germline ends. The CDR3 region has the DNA TGTGCCAGCAGTTTGGCTGGACAGCCCACCTACGAGCAGTACTTC. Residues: CASSLAGQPTYEQYF.

The CDR3 sequence: CASSTTANTEAFF. The CDR3 DNA reads as TGCGCCAGCAGTACGACAGCGAACACTGAAGCTTTCTTT. The chain employs TRBV5-1 and TRBJ1-1; TRBD1 is a possible D gene (5 bases). The germline CDR1 and CDR2 sequences are SGHRS and YFSETQ. V was shortened by 5 bases and J by 1 base, with 9 bases between the two germline ends. This CDR3 has 13 residues.

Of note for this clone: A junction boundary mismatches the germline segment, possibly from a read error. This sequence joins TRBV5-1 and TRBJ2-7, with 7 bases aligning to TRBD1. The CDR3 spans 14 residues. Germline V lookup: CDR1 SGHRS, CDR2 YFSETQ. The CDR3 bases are TGCGCCAGCAGCCCAACCGGGACAGCGGTTTCCCCTGACTTC. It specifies CASSPTGTAVSPDF.

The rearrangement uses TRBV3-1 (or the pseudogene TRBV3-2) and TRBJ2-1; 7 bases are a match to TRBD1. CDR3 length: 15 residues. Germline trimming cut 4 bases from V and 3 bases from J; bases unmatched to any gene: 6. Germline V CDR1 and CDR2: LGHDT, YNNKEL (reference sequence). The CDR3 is CASSPQGQFYNEQFF. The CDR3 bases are TGTGCCAGCAGCCCCCAGGGACAGTTCTACAATGAGCAGTTCTTC.

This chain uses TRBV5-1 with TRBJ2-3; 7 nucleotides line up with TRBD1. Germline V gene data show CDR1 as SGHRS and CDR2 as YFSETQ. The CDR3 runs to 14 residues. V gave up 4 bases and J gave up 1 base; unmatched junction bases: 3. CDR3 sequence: CASSPGTGTDTQYF. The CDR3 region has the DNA TGCGCCAGCAGCCCGGGGACAGGCACAGATACGCAGTATTTT.

CDR3 coding DNA: TGCAGCGTTGGGGCAACTTACGAGCAGTACTTC. Its translation is CSVGATYEQYF. The chain joins TRBV29-1 to TRBJ2-7; D unresolved. Germline V gives CDR1 SQVTM, CDR2 ANQGSEA. CDR3 length: 11 amino acids. V was trimmed by 4 bases and J by 4 bases, leaving 8 bases between them.

In DNA form, the CDR3 reads TGTGCCAGCGCTCTGGACTGGGCTTCCCAATCACCCCTCCACTTT. This gives the protein CASALDWASQSPLHF. The genes are TRBV2 and TRBJ1-6; D not resolved. V lost 8 bases and J lost 10, with 21 bases in between. The germline V gene has CDR1 SNHLY and CDR2 FYNNEI. The CDR3 is 15 amino acids. Looking up the rest from reference TRBV2 and TRBJ1-6 gives the full variable domain: EPEVTQTPSHQVTQMGQEVILRCVPISNHLYFYWYRQILGQKVEFLVSFYNNEISEKSEIFDDQFSVERPDGSNFTLKIRSTKLEDSAMYFCASALDWASQSPLHFGNGTRLTVT.

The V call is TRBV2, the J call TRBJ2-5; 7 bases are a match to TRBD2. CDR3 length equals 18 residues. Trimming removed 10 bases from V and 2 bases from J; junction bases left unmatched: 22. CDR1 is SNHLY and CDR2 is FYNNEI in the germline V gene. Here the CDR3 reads CATGLWTSGLGVQETQYF. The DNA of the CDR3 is TGTGCCACTGGACTCTGGACTAGTGGCCTGGGGGTACAAGAGACCCAGTACTTC.

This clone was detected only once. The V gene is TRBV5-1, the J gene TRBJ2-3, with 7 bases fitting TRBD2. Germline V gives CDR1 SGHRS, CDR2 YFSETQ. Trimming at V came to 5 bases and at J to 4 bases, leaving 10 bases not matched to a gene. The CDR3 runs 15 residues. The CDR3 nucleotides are TGCGCCAGCAGGGGGGGGTTTGCACCCCCAGATACGCAGTATTTT. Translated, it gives CASRGGFAPPDTQYF. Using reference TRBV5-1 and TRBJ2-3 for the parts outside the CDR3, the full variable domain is KAGVTQTPRYLIKTRGQQVTLSCSPISGHRSVSWYQQTPGQGLQFLFEYFSETQRNKGNFPGRFSGRQFSNSRSEMNVSTLELGDSALYLCASRGGFAPPDTQYFGPGTRLTVL.

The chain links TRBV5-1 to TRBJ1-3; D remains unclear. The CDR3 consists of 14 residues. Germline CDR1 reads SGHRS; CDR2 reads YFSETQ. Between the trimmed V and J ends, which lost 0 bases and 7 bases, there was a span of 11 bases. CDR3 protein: CASSLAGIGNTIYF. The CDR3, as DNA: TGCGCCAGCAGCTTGGCCGGCATAGGGAACACCATATATTTT.